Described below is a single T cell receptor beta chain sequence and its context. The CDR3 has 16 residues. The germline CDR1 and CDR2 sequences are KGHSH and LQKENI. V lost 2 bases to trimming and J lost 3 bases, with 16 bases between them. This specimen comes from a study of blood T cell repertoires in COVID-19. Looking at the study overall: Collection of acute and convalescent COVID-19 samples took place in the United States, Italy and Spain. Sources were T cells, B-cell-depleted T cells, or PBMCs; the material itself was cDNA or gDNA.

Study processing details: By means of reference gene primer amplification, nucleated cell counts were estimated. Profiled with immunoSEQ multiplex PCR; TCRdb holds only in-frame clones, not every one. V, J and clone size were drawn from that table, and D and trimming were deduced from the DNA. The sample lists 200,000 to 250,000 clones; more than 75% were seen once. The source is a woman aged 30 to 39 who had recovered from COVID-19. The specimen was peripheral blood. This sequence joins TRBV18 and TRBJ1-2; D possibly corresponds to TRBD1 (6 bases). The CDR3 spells CASSPTGLTFDYGYTF. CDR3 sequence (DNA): TGTGCCAGCTCACCAACAGGGTTAACCTTTGACTATGGCTACACCTTC.